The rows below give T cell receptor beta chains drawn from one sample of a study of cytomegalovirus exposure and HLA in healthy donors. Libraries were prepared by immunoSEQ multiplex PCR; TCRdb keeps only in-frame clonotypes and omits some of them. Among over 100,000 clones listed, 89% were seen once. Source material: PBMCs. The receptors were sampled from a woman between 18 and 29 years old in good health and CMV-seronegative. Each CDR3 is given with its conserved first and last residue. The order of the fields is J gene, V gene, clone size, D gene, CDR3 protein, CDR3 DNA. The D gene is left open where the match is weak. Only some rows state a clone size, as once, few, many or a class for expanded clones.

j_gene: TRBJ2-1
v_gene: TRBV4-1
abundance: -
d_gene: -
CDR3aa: CATRVRTGSYNEQFF
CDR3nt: TGCGCCACCCGAGTGCGGACTGGCTCCTACAATGAGCAGTTCTTC

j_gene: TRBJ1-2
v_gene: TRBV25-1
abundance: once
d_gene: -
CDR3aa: CASSEGGYGYTF
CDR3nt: TGTGCCAGCAGTGAGGGGGGCTATGGCTACACCTTC

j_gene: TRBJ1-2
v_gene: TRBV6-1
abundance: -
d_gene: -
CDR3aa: CASSEAIVANYGYTF
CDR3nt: TGTGCCAGCAGTGAAGCGATCGTGGCCAACTATGGCTACACCTTC

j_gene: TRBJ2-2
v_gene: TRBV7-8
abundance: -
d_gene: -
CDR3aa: CARPPKGQLTGELFF
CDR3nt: TGTGCCAGGCCACCAAAAGGACAGTTGACCGGGGAGCTGTTTTTT

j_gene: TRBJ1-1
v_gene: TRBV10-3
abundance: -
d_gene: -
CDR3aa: CATLDAGNEAFF
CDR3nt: TGTGCCACTCTTGACGCAGGGAATGAAGCTTTCTTT

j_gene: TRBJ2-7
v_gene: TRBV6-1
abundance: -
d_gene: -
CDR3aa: CASSDSRVKGGYEQYF
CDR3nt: TGTGCCAGCAGTGATTCGCGGGTCAAAGGGGGCTACGAGCAGTACTTC

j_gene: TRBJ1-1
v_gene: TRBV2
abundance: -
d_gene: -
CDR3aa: CASEVDSGETEAFF
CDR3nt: TGTGCCAGCGAGGTGGACTCTGGGGAGACTGAAGCTTTCTTT

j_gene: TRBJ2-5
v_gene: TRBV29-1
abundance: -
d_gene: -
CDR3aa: CSVSFFGPQGRETQYF
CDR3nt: TGCAGCGTTTCCTTTTTTGGCCCTCAGGGGCGGGAGACCCAGTACTTC

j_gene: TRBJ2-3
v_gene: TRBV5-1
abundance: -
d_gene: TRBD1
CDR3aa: CASSSSGGPDTQYF
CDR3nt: TGCGCCAGCAGCTCCTCAGGGGGACCAGATACGCAGTATTTT

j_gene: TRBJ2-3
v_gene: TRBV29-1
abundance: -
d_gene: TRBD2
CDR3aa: CSVGSERGSTDTQYF
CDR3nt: TGCAGCGTTGGTTCTGAGCGGGGGAGCACAGATACGCAGTATTTT

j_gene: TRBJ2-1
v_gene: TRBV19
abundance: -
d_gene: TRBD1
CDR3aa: CASSIDRGQGQAYNEQFF
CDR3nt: TGTGCCAGTAGTATAGATCGGGGACAGGGCCAAGCCTACAATGAGCAGTTCTTC

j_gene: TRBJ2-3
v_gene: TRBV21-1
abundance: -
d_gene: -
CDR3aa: CASSTRGLAGGPISTDTQYF
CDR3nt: TGTGCCAGCAGCACCCGCGGACTAGCGGGGGGACCAATTAGCACAGATACGCAGTATTTT

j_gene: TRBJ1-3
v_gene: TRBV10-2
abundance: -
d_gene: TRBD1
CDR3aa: CASKIGGTAGNTIYF
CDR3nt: TGCGCCAGCAAAATAGGGGGCACGGCTGGAAACACCATATATTTT

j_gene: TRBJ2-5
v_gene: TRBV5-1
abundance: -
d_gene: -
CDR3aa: CASSLPGQETQYF
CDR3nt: TGCGCCAGCAGCTTGCCAGGGCAGGAGACCCAGTACTTC

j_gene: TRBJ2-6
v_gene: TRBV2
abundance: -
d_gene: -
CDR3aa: CASSEERSVSGANVLTF
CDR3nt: TGTGCCAGCAGTGAAGAGAGGTCAGTCTCTGGGGCCAACGTCCTGACTTTC

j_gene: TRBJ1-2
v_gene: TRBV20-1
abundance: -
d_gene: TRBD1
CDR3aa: CTGQGDYGYTF
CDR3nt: TGCACCGGACAGGGCGACTATGGCTACACCTTC

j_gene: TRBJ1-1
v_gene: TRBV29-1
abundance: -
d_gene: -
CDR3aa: CSARTQGRNTEAFF
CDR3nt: TGCAGCGCCCGAACCCAGGGGAGAAACACTGAAGCTTTCTTT

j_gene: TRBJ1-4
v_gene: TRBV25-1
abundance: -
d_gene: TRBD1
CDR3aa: CASSEQDRVGYEKLFF
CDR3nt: TGTGCCAGCAGTGAACAAGACAGGGTCGGGTATGAAAAACTGTTTTTT

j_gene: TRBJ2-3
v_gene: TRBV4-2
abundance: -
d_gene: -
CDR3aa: CASSQADTQYF
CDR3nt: TGTGCCAGCAGCCAAGCGGATACGCAGTATTTT

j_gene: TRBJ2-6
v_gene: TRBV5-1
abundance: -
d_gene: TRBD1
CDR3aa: CASRTGSGANVLTF
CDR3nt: TGCGCCAGCAGGACAGGGTCTGGGGCCAACGTCCTGACTTTC

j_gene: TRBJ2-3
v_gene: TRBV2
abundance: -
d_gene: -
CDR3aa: CASGVGGPSDTQYF
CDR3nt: TGTGCCAGCGGGGTGGGGGGGCCTTCAGATACGCAGTATTTT

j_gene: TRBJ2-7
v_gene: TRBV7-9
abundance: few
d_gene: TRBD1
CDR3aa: CASSLPGQGAYEQYF
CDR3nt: TGTGCCAGCAGCTTACCGGGACAGGGGGCCTACGAGCAGTACTTC

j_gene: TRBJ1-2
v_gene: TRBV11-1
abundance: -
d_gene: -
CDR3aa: CASSRPSERRGYTF
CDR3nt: TGTGCCAGCAGCCGACCGAGCGAACGGAGGGGCTACACCTTC

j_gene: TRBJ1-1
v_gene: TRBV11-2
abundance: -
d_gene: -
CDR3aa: CASSLSSGVNTEAFF
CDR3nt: TGTGCCAGCAGTTTGAGCTCCGGGGTGAACACTGAAGCTTTCTTT

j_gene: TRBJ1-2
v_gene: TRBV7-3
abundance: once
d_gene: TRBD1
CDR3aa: CASSFATGFGYTF
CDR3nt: TGTGCCAGCAGCTTTGCGACAGGGTTCGGCTACACCTTC

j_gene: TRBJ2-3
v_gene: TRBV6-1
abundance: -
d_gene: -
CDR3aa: CASSEPGKGTDTQYF
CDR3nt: TGTGCCAGCAGTGAGCCGGGAAAGGGCACAGATACGCAGTATTTT

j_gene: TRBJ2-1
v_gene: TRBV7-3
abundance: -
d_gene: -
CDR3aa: CASSFFSGEQFF
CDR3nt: TGTGCCAGCAGCTTCTTTAGCGGTGAGCAGTTCTTC

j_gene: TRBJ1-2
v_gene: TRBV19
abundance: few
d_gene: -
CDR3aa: CASSIVRGGYTF
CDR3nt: TGTGCCAGTAGTATAGTTCGGGGTGGCTACACCTTC

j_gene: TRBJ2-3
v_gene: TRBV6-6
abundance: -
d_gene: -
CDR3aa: CASSYSMEQGADTQYF
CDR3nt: TGTGCCAGCAGTTACTCGATGGAACAGGGTGCAGATACGCAGTATTTT

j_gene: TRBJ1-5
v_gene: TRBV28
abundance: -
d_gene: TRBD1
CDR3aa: CASSSGQGPDQPQHF
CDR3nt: TGTGCCAGCAGTTCGGGACAGGGGCCAGATCAGCCCCAGCATTTT

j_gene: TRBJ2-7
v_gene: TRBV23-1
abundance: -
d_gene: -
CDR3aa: CASSRNSSYEQYF
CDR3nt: TGCGCCAGCAGTCGTAACAGTTCCTACGAGCAGTACTTC

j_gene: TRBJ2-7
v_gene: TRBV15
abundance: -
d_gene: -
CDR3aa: CATSFSPAYEQYF
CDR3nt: TGTGCCACGAGCTTTAGTCCCGCGTACGAGCAGTACTTC

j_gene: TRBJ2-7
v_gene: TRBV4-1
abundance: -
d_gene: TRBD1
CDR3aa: CASSPGVGQGSYEQYF
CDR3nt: TGCGCCAGCAGCCCGGGGGTGGGACAGGGTTCCTACGAGCAGTACTTC

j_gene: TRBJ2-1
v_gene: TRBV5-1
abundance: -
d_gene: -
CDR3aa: CASSPRTPESSYNEQFF
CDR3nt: TGCGCCAGCAGCCCCCGGACTCCTGAGAGCTCCTACAATGAGCAGTTCTTC